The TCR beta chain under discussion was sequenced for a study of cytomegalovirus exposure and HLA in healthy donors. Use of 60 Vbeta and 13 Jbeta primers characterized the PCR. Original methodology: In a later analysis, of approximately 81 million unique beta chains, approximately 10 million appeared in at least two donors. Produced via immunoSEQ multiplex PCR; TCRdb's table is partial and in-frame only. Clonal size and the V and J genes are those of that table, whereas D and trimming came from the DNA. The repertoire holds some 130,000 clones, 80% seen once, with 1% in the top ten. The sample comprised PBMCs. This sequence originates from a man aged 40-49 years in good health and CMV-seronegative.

The CDR3 nucleotides are TGCGCCAGCAGCTTGGGGGGACTAGATCCCCCCACCGGGGAGCTGTTTTTT. Translation: CASSLGGLDPPTGELFF. The J gene is TRBJ2-2, the V gene TRBV5-1; 8 bases line up with TRBD2. Germline loops: CDR1 SGHRS, CDR2 YFSETQ. V lost 0 bases, J lost 4 bases, and 8 bases stayed unmatched. This CDR3 contains 17 residues. Together with reference TRBV5-1 and TRBJ2-2, the CDR3 gives the full variable domain: KAGVTQTPRYLIKTRGQQVTLSCSPISGHRSVSWYQQTPGQGLQFLFEYFSETQRNKGNFPGRFSGRQFSNSRSEMNVSTLELGDSALYLCASSLGGLDPPTGELFFGEGSRLTVL.